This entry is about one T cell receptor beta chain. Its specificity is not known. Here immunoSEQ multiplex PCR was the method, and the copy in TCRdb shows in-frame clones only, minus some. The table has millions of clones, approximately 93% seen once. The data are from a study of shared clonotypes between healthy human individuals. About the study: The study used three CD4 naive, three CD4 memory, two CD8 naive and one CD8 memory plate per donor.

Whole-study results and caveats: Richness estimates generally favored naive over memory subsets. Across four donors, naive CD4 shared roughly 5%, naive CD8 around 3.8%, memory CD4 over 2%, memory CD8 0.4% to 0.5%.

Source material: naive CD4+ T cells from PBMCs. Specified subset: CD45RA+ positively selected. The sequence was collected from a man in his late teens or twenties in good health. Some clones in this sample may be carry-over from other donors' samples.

The CDR3 DNA reads as TGTGCCAGCAGTCCCCTCCGAGGTTCAGATACGCAGTATTTT. Residues: CASSPLRGSDTQYF. The V call is TRBV28, the J call TRBJ2-3; no definite D call. Trimming cost V 5 bases and J 4 bases, with 13 bases left between them. The CDR3 covers 14 residues. Germline V gives CDR1 MDHEN, CDR2 SYDVKM.